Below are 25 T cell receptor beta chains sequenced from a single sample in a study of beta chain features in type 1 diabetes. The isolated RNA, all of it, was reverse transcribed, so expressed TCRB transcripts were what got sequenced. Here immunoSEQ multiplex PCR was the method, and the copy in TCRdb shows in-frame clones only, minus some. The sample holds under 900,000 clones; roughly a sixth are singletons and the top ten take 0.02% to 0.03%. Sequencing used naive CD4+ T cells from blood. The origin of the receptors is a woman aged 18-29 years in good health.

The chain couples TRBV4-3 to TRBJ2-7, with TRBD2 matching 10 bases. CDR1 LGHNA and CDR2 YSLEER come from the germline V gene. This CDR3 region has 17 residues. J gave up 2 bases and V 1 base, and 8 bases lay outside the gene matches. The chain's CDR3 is CASSQGVWTSGAYEQYF. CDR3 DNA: TGCGCCAGCAGCCAAGGGGTTTGGACTAGCGGAGCCTACGAGCAGTACTTC.

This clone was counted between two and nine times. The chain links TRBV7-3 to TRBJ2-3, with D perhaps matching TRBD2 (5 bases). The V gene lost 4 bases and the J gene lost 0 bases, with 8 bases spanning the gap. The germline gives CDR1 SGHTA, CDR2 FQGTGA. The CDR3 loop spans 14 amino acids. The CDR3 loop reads CASSSRGSTDTQYF. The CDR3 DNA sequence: TGTGCCAGCAGCTCACGGGGAAGCACAGATACGCAGTATTTT.

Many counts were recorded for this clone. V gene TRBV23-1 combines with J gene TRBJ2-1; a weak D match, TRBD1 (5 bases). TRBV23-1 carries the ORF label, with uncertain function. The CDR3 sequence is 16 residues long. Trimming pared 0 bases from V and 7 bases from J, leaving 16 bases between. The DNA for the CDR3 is TGCGCCAGCAGTCAATCGAACAGGAATCTAAGAAATGAGCAGTTCTTC. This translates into CASSQSNRNLRNEQFF.

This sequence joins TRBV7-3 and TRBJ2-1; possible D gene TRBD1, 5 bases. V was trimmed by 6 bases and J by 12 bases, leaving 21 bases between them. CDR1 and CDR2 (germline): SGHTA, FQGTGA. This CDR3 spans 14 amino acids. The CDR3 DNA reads TGTGCCAGCAGTTCTACAGGCCGCGACTCTTGGCAGTTCTTC. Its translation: CASSSTGRDSWQFF.

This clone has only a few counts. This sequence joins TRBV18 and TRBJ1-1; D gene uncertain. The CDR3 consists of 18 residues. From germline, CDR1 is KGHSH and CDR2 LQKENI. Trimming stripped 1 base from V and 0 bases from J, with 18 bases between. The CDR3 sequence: CASSPLLGGKIMNTEAFF. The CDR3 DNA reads TGTGCCAGCTCACCACTTCTCGGAGGCAAAATTATGAACACTGAAGCTTTCTTT.

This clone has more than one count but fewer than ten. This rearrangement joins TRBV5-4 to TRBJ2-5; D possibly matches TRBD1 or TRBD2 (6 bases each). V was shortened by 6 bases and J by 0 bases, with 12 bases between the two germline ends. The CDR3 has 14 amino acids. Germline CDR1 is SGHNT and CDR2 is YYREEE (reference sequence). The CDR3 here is CASTSGGDQETQYF. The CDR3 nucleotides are TGTGCCAGCACCTCCGGGGGCGACCAAGAGACCCAGTACTTC.

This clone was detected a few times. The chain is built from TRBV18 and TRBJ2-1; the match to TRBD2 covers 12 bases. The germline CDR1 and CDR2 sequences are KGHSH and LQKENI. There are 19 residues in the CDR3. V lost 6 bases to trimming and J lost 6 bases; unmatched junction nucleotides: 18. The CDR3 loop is CASSLTKNRLAGEGNEQFF. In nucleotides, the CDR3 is TGTGCCAGCTCTCTGACAAAGAATAGACTAGCGGGAGAGGGCAATGAGCAGTTCTTC.

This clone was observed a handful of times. The DNA of the CDR3 is TGTGCCAGCAGCTTTGACAGGGAGGGTGAAAAACTGTTTTTT. Translation gives CASSFDREGEKLFF. The chain couples TRBV7-9 to TRBJ1-4, with 7 bases lining up with TRBD1. Germline loops: CDR1 SEHNR, CDR2 FQNEAQ (reference sequence). This CDR3 is built from 14 residues. Trimming cost V 3 bases and J 7 bases; bases outside gene matches: 5. The variable domain in full, completed from reference TRBV7-9 and TRBJ1-4, reads DTGVSQNPRHKITKRGQNVTFRCDPISEHNRLYWYRQTLGQGPEFLTYFQNEAQLEKSRLLSDRFSAERPKGSFSTLEIQRTEQGDSAMYLCASSFDREGEKLFFGSGTQLSVL.

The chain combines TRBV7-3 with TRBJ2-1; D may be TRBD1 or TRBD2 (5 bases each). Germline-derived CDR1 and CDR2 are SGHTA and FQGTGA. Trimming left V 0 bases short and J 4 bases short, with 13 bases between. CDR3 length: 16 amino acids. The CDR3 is CASSLTPTGTYNEQFF. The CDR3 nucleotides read TGTGCCAGCAGCTTAACCCCTACGGGGACGTACAATGAGCAGTTCTTC.

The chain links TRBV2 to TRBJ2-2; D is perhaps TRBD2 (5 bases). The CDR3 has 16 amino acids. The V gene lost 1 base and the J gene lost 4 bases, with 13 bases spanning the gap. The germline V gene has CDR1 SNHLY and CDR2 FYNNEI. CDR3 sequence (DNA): TGTGCCAGCAGTGAAGTCCTGAGGGCCGGCACCGGGGAGCTGTTTTTT. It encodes CASSEVLRAGTGELFF.

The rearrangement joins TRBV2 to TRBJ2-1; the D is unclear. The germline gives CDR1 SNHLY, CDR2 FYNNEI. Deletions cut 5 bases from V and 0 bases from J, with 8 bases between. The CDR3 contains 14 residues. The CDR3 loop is CASSPDGSYNEQFF. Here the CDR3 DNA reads TGTGCCAGCAGTCCCGACGGCTCCTACAATGAGCAGTTCTTC.

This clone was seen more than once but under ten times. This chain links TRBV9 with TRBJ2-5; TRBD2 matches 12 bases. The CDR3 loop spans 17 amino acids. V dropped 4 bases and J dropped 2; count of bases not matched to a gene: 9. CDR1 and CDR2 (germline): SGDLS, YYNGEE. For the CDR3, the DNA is TGTGCCAGCAGCCCCCCAGGACTAGCGGGAAGGCAAGAGACCCAGTACTTC. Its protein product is CASSPPGLAGRQETQYF.

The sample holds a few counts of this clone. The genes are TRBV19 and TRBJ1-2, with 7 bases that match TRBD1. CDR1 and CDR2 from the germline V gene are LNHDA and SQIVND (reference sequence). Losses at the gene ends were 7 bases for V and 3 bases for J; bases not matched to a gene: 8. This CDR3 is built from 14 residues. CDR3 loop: CASTIVTGDYGYTF. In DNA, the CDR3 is TGTGCCAGTACCATTGTAACAGGGGACTATGGCTACACCTTC. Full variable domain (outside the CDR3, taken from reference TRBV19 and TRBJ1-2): DGGITQSPKYLFRKEGQNVTLSCEQNLNHDAMYWYRQDPGQGLRLIYYSQIVNDFQKGDIAEGYSVSREKKESFPLTVTSAQKNPTAFYLCASTIVTGDYGYTFGSGTRLTVV.

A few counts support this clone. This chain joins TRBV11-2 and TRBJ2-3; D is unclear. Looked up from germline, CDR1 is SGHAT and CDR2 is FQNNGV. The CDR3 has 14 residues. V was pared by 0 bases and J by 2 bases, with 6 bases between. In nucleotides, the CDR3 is TGTGCCAGCAGCTTAGAGTCGTACACAGATACGCAGTATTTT. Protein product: CASSLESYTDTQYF.

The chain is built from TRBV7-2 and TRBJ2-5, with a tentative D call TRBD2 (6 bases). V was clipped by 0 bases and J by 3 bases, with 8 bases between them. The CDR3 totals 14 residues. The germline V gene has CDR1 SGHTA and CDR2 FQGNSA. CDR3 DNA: TGTGCCAGCAGCTTAGCCGGGGGAAAAGAGACCCAGTACTTC. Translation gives CASSLAGGKETQYF.

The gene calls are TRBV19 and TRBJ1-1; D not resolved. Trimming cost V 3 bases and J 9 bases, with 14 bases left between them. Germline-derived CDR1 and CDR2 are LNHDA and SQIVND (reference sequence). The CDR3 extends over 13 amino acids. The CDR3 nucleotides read TGTGCCAGTAGTATGAGGGTTCCTCGCCAAGCTTTCTTT. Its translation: CASSMRVPRQAFF.

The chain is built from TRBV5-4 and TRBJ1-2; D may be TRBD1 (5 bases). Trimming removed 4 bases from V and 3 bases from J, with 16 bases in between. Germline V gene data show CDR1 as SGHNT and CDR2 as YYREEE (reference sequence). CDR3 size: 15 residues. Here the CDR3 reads CASSPVRVGDYGYTF. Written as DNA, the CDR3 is TGTGCCAGCAGCCCGGTTAGGGTAGGGGACTATGGCTACACCTTC.

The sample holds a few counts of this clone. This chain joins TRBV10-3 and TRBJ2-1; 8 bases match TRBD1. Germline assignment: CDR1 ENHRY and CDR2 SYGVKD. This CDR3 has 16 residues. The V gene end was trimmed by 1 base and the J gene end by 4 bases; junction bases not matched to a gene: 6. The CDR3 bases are TGTGCCATCAGTGAGTACCGGACAGGGCGGTACAATGAGCAGTTCTTC. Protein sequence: CAISEYRTGRYNEQFF.

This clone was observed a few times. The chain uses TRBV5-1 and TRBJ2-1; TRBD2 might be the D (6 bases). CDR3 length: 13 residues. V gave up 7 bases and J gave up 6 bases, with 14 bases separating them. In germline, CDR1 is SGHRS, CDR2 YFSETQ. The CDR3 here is CASCSGELNEQFF. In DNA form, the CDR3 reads TGCGCCAGCTGTAGCGGCGAACTCAATGAGCAGTTCTTC.

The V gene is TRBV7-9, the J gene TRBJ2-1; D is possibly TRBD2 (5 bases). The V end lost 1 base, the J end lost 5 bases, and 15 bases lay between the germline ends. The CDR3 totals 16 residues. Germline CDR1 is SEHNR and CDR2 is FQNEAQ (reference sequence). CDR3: CASSLDRGTRHNEQFF. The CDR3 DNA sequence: TGTGCCAGCAGCTTAGATCGGGGTACTAGACACAATGAGCAGTTCTTC. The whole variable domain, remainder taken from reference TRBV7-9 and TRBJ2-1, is DTGVSQNPRHKITKRGQNVTFRCDPISEHNRLYWYRQTLGQGPEFLTYFQNEAQLEKSRLLSDRFSAERPKGSFSTLEIQRTEQGDSAMYLCASSLDRGTRHNEQFFGPGTRLTVL.

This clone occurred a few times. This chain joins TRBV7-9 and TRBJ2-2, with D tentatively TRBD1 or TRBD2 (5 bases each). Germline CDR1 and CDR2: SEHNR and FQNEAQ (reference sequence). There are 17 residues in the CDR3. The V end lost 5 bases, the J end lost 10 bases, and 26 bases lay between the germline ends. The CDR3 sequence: CASSQYSGTSIRSELFF. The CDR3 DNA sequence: TGTGCCAGCAGCCAATACTCCGGGACCTCGATTCGTTCGGAGCTGTTTTTT.

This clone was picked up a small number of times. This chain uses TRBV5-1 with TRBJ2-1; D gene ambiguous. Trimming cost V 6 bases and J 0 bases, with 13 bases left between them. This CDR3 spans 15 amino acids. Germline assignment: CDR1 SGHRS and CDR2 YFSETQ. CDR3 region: CASTRVANSYNEQFF. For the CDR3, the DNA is TGCGCCAGCACCCGGGTTGCAAACTCCTACAATGAGCAGTTCTTC.

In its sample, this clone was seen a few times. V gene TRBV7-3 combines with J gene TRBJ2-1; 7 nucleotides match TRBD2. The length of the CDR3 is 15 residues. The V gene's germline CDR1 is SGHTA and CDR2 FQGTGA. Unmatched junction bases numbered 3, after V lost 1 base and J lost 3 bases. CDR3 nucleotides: TGTGCCAGCAGCTTAAGTCCTAGCGGCTACAATGAGCAGTTCTTC. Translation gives CASSLSPSGYNEQFF. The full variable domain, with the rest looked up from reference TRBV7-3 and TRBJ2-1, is GAGVSQTPSNKVTEKGKYVELRCDPISGHTALYWYRQSLGQGPEFLIYFQGTGAADDSGLPNDRFFAVRPEGSVSTLKIQRTERGDSAVYLCASSLSPSGYNEQFFGPGTRLTVL.

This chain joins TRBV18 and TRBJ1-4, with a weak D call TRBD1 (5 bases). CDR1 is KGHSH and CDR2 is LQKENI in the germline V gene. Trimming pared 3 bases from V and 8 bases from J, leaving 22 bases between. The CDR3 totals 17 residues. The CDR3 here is CASSPLDRGGEIEKLFF. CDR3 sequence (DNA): TGTGCCAGCTCACCCCTCGATCGGGGAGGGGAGATAGAAAAACTGTTTTTT.

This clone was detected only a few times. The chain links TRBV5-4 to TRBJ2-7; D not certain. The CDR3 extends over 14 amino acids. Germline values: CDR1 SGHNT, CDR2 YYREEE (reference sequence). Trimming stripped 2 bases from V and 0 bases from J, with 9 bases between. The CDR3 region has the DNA TGTGCCAGCAGCTTAACGGCAAGCTCCTACGAGCAGTACTTC. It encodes CASSLTASSYEQYF.